The sequence of this TCR beta chain was determined in a study of shared clonotypes between healthy human individuals (TCRdb year 2020). Background for the entire study: The cohort included a few men and a couple of women between 18 and 49 years of age. For each donor, CD4 naive and CD4 memory were each given three plates, CD8 naive was given two plates, and CD8 memory was given one plate. Blood TCR repertoires of about five healthy adults were deeply sequenced to estimate repertoire size and the extent of clonotype sharing between individuals. To increase sequencing depth and limit assay-specific biases, different laboratories used diverse techniques to prepare libraries and sequence TCR repertoires. Leukapheresis yielded between about 0.9 and 8.9 billion PBMCs per donor.

A note on this clone: The clone's antigen remains unknown. Base-call qualities are not available, and no considerably larger clone is one nucleotide away.

TCR CDR3 regions were amplified from genomic DNA by multiplex PCR using the deep immunoSEQ assay. For each cell subset, the extracted genomic DNA was distributed evenly across all wells of several immunoSEQ 96-well plates, and each plate served as one replicate. Each replicate PCR for sorted subsets received about 0.2 ug genomic DNA, equal to about 30,000 T cell genomes. The purified libraries were quantified using a Qubit 3.0 fluorometer, sized with a Bioanalyzer 2100, and then quantified again using the KAPA Library Quantification kit. Every immunoSEQ 96-well plate was sequenced on a separate single-read 150-cycle Illumina NextSeq 550 flow cell. The original pipeline was this. Because only junctional sequences without quality scores were contained in the immunoSEQ output, filtering matching that applied to full-length reads could not be performed. Sequences were annotated with PyIR, a Python wrapper for IgBLAST v1.9, using IMGT germline references to assign V/J genes and CDR3. Any read was removed if the V/J assignment was weak (E-value above 1e-6), the CDR3 was missing, or the read contained stop codons, out-of-frame junctions, or ambiguous translated residues. A V3J clonotype was defined by an identical inferred V gene, J gene, and CDR3 amino acid sequence. To compute the percentage overlap between repertoires, the number of shared unique clonotypes was divided by the size of the smaller repertoire. Repertoire richness was assessed with RTK rarefaction, the Chao1 estimator, and Recon v2.1 estimates of unobserved clonotypes. For all TCRbeta clonotypes obtained by the gDNA method from a handful of donors, generation probabilities were computed with OLGA. Here the immuneACCESS table is served through TCRdb, limited to in-frame sequences with V and J called. Missing clones are a known gap in these copies; in checked studies unresolved V genes cover under half, and the rest lacks a known reason. That table furnishes V, J and clone size, whereas the DNA furnished D and trimming. This sample lists more than 550,000 clones; 92% were detected once. The leading ten clones occupy about a quarter of the sample.

General study outcomes and caveats: Sampling was restricted to blood, and TCR repertoires in tissue are likely to differ from TCR repertoires in blood. About 5% of naive CD4, approximately 3.7% of naive CD8, approximately 2.2% of memory CD4, and approximately 0.4% of memory CD8 clonotypes were shared across several donors. Naive subsets generally had larger estimated clonotype richness than memory subsets. Pairwise subsampling indicated that sequencing depth was expected to affect the degree of clonotype sharing among donors. Even with the large sequencing depth, rarefaction of the sorted-subset datasets indicated that sequencing was incomplete. The small number of donors limited the genetic and exposure-history diversity represented. Higher generation probabilities were observed for clonotypes shared by all four sorted-subset donors than for non-shared clonotypes.

CD8 naive samples were obtained by positive selection for CCR7 among CD45RO-negative cells, yielding a CD45RA+CCR7+ population from which TemRA cells were excluded. The donors were healthy, HIV-negative adults with no recently reported acute infections or vaccinations. Every donor was a Caucasian adult living in Nashville, Tennessee, USA. Blood was collected by leukapheresis, and PBMCs were isolated by Ficoll-Histopaque density gradient centrifugation and then cryopreserved in liquid nitrogen vapor phase. Purity and quantity of every magnetically sorted T cell population were checked by analytical flow cytometry. From each sorted fraction, genomic DNA was isolated and quantified by UV absorbance on a Nanodrop 2000c. Looking up the germline V gene (reference sequence) yields CDR1 MNHEY and CDR2 SMNVEV. The CDR3 has 17 amino acids, counting the end cysteine and phenylalanine. The DNA shown is the 51-base CDR3, in frame from base 1. V and J lose 6 bases and 0 bases, and a span of 18 bases separates them.

The chain is assembled from TRBV27 and TRBJ1-3; the D gene lacks a confident call. This clonotype was sampled from a man younger than 40 in good health. Sequencing was carried out using naive CD8+ T cells sorted from blood. In light of the paper, this sample's cell subset or site label describes: CD45RA+CCR7+. The CDR3 reads as follows: CASSQIPPGSSGNTIYF. The DNA reads as follows: TGTGCCAGCAGCCAGATACCACCCGGTAGCTCTGGAAACACCATATATTTT.